This TCR beta chain stems from a study of OX40 agonist ivuxolimab in advanced cancers. Broader study findings: Expanded clones belonging to CD8+ T cells outnumbered, on average, those of CD4+. Among patients with partial responses at 0.1-3.0 mg/kg, clonal expansion was among the lowest.

A history of autoimmune disease or systemic immunosuppression excluded patients. Blood draws occurred at baseline, cycle 4 day 1, and cycle 7 day 1. With regard to this clone: The antigen is not known.

Per germline, CDR1 MNHNY and CDR2 SVGAGI (reference sequence). Trimming stripped 2 bases from V and 6 bases from J, with 14 bases between. The CDR3 is made up of 14 amino acids. Measured with immunoSEQ multiplex PCR; TCRdb has only the in-frame clones, and not every one. The sample has around 52,000 clones, 83% seen once; the top ten hold roughly 3.3%. This receptor was identified in an adult with an advanced solid tumor such as melanoma, head and neck, liver or kidney cancer. V gene TRBV6-6 combines with J gene TRBJ2-7; D call uncertain. This specimen was CD4+ or CD8+ T cells sorted from blood, taken in a trial of the OX40 agonist ivuxolimab. The CDR3 DNA reads as TGTGCCAGCAGTTACGAGCCCATAGCCCCCGAGCAGTACTTC. The encoded protein is CASSYEPIAPEQYF.